This TCR beta chain comes out of a study of shared clonotypes between healthy human individuals. Whole-study findings and limits: Rarefaction revealed incomplete sorted-subset sequencing despite large depth.

Germline V gene lookup returns CDR1 LGHNA and CDR2 YNFKEQ. Trimming took 0 bases from V and 3 from J, leaving 11 bases between them. This CDR3 contains 15 residues. Details on this clone: Its antigen is unknown.

The donors, healthy adults who were HIV-negative, had experienced no recent acute infections or vaccinations. Per the authors' pipeline: Filtering differed for immunoSEQ, which gave only junction sequences without quality scores. Assay: immunoSEQ multiplex PCR; the TCRdb copy retains only in-frame clones and omits some. D and trimming were read from the DNA, whereas the V and J calls and clone size are those reported in that table. The sample holds about 2.4 million clones, 80% to 95% seen once. The receptor's source is a man in his late teens or twenties in good health. Some clones in this sample may be carry-over from other donors' samples. Material for sequencing was naive CD4+ T cells from PBMCs. Subset reported: CD45RA+ positively selected. The V and J genes are TRBV4-2 and TRBJ1-2; no clear D gene. The CDR3 sequence: CASSQDLGGDYGYTF. The DNA of the CDR3 is TGTGCCAGCAGCCAAGATCTTGGCGGAGACTATGGCTACACCTTC.